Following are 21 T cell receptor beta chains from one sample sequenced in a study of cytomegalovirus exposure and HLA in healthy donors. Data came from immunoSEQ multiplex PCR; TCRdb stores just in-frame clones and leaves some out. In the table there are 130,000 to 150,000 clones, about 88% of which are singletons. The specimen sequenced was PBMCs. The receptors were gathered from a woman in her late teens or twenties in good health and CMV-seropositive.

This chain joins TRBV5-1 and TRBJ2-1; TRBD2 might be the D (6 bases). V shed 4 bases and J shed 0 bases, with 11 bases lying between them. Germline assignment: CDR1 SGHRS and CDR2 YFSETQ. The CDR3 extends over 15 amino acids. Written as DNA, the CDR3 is TGCGCCAGCAGCGGGGGGACGGGCTCCTACAATGAGCAGTTCTTC. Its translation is CASSGGTGSYNEQFF. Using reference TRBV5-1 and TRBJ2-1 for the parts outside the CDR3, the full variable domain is KAGVTQTPRYLIKTRGQQVTLSCSPISGHRSVSWYQQTPGQGLQFLFEYFSETQRNKGNFPGRFSGRQFSNSRSEMNVSTLELGDSALYLCASSGGTGSYNEQFFGPGTRLTVL.

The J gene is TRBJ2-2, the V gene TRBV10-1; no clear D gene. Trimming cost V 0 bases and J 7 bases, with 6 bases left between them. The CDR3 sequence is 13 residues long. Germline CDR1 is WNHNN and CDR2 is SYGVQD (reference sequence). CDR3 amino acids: CASSESSFGELFF. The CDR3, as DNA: TGCGCCAGCAGTGAGTCGAGTTTCGGGGAGCTGTTTTTT.

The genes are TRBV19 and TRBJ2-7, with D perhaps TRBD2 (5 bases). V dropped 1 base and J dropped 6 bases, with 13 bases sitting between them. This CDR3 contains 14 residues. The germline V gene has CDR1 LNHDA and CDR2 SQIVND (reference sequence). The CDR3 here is CASSIVPLGGEQYF. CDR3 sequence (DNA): TGTGCCAGTAGTATAGTCCCACTAGGCGGCGAGCAGTACTTC.

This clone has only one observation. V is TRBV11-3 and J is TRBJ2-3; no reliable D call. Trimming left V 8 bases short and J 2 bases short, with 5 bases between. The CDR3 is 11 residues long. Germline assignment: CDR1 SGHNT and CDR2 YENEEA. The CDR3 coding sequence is TGTGCCAGCGGCCTCACAGATACGCAGTATTTT. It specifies CASGLTDTQYF.

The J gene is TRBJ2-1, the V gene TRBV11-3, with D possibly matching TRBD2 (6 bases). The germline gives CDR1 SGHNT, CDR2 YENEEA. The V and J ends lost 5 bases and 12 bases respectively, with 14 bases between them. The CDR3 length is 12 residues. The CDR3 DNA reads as TGTGCCAGCAGCCAGGGACTCGGCCGGCAGTTCTTC. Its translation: CASSQGLGRQFF.

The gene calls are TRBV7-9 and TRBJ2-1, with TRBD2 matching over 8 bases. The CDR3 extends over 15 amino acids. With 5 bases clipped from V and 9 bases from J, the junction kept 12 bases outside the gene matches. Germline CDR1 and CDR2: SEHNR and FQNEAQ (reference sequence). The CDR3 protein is CASSVLRGGAFEQFF. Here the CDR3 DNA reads TGTGCCAGCAGCGTACTCCGGGGGGGCGCTTTTGAGCAGTTCTTC.

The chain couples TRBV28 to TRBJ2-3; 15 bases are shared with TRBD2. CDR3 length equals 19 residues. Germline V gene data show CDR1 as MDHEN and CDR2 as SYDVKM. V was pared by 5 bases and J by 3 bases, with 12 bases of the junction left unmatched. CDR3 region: CASSQSLWTSGRGTDTQYF. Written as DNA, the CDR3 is TGTGCCAGCAGTCAGTCCTTGTGGACTAGCGGGAGGGGAACAGATACGCAGTATTTT.

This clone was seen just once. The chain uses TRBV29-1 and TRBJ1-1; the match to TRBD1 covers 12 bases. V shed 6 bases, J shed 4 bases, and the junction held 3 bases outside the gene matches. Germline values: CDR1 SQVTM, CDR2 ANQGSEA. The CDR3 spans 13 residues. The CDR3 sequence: CSVGTGGRTEAFF. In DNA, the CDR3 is TGCAGCGTAGGGACAGGGGGCCGCACTGAAGCTTTCTTT.

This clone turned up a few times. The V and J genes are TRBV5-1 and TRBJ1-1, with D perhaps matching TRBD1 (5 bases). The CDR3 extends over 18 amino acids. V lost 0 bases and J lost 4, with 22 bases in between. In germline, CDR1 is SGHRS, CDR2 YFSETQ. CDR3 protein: CASSLANLGQRRGTEAFF. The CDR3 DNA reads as TGCGCCAGCAGCTTGGCCAATCTCGGACAAAGGAGGGGCACTGAAGCTTTCTTT.

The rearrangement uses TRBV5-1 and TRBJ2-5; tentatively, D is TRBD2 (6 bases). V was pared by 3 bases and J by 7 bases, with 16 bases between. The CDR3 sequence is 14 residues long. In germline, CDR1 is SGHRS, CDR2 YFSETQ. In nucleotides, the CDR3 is TGCGCCAGCAGCTCCTCCGGGGGTGCCGGGACCCAGTACTTC. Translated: CASSSSGGAGTQYF.

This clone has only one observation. In nucleotides, the CDR3 is TGTGCCAGCAGTCGACAGCCTAACTATGGCTACACCTTC. The encoded protein is CASSRQPNYGYTF. The V and J genes are TRBV6-5 and TRBJ1-2; weak D call: TRBD1 (5 bases). The CDR3 covers 13 residues. Germline V CDR1 and CDR2: MNHEY, SVGAGI. Trimming cost V 5 bases and J 0 bases, with 7 bases left between them.

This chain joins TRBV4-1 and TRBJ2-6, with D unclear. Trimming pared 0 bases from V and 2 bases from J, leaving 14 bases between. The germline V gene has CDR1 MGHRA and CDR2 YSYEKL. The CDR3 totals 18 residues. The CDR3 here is CASSQESLAEAGANVLTF. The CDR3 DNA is TGCGCCAGCAGCCAAGAGTCTCTCGCAGAAGCTGGGGCCAACGTCCTGACTTTC.

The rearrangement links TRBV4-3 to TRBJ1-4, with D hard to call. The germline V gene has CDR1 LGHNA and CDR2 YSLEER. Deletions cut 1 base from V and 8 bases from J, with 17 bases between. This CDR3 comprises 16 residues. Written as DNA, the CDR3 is TGCGCCAGCAGCCAAGTGGGCCCCTGGGCCAACGAAAAACTGTTTTTT. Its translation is CASSQVGPWANEKLFF.

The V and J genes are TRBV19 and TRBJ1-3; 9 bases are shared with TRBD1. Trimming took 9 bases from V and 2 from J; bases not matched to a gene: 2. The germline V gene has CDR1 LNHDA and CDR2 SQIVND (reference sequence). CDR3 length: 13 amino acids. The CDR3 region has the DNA TGTGCCAGCCGGACAGGGGCTGGAAACACCATATATTTT. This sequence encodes CASRTGAGNTIYF.

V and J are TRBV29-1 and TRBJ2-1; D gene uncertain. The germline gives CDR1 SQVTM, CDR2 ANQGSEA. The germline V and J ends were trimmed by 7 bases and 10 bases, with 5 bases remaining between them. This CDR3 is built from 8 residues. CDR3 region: CSGGEQFF. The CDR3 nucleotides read TGCAGCGGAGGAGAGCAGTTCTTC.

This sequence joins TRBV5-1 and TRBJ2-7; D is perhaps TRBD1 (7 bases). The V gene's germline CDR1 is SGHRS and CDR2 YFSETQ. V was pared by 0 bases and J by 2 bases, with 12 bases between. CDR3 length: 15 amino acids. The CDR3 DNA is TGCGCCAGCAGCTTGGTCGCAGGGGGGACCTACGAGCAGTACTTC. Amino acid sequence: CASSLVAGGTYEQYF.

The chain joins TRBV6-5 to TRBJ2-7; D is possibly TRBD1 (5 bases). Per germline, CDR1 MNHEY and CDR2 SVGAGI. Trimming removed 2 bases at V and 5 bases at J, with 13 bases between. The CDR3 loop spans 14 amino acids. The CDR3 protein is CASSYSGARDEQYF. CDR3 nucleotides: TGTGCCAGCAGTTACAGTGGGGCCAGGGACGAGCAGTACTTC.

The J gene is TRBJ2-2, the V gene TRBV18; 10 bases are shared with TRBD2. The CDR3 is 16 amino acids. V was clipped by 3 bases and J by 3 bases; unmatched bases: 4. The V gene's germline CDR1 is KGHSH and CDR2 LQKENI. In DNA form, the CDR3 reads TGTGCCAGCTCACCTCGTCTAGCGGGAGACACCGGGGAGCTGTTTTTT. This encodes CASSPRLAGDTGELFF.

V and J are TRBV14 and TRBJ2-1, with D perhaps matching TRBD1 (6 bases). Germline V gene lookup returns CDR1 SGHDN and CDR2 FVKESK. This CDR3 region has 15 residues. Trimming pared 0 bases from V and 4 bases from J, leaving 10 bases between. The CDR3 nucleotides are TGTGCCAGCAGCCAAGAACAGGGAGCATACAATGAGCAGTTCTTC. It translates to CASSQEQGAYNEQFF.

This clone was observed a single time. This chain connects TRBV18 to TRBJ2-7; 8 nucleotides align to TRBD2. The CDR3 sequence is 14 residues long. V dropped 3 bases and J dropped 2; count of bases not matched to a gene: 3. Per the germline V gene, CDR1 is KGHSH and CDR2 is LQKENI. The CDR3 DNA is TGTGCCAGCTCACCCGGGACTAGAGCCTACGAGCAGTACTTC. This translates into CASSPGTRAYEQYF. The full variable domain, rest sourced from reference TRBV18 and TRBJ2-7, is NAGVMQNPRHLVRRRGQEARLRCSPMKGHSHVYWYRQLPEEGLKFMVYLQKENIIDESGMPKERFSAEFPKEGPSILRIQQVVRGDSAAYFCASSPGTRAYEQYFGPGTRLTVT.

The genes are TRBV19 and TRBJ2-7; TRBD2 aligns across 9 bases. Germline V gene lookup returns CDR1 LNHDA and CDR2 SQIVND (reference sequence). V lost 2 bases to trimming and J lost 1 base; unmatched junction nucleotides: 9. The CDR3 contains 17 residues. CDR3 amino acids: CASSIPRLAARSYEQYF. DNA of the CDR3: TGTGCCAGTAGTATACCACGACTAGCGGCTAGATCCTACGAGCAGTACTTC. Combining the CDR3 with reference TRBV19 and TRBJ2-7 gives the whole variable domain DGGITQSPKYLFRKEGQNVTLSCEQNLNHDAMYWYRQDPGQGLRLIYYSQIVNDFQKGDIAEGYSVSREKKESFPLTVTSAQKNPTAFYLCASSIPRLAARSYEQYFGPGTRLTVT.